This T cell receptor (beta chain) was sequenced in a study of Ad26.COV2.S vaccination and SARS-CoV-2 variants. TCRdb keeps only in-frame clones here, not all; method: immunoSEQ multiplex PCR. The sample lists around 350,000 clones, under 95% seen once, with roughly 3.9% in the top ten. This clone showed up just a few times. The sequencing used peripheral blood, collected after recovery from COVID-19. This receptor was taken from a human donor who had recovered from COVID-19.

This chain's CDR3 is CASSGTVEKLFF. In DNA, the CDR3 is TGTGCCAGCAGTGGGACGGTAGAAAAACTGTTTTTT. This rearrangement joins TRBV2 to TRBJ1-4; D uncertain. The CDR3 runs to 12 residues. Germline V lookup: CDR1 SNHLY, CDR2 FYNNEI. V lost 4 bases and J lost 8, with 8 bases in between.